A single sample gave rise to the 19 T cell receptor beta chains below, sequenced in a study of shared clonotypes between healthy human individuals. The repertoire was sequenced with immunoSEQ multiplex PCR; TCRdb's copy has only in-frame clones and lacks some. The sample holds around 2.5 million clones, approximately 94% seen once. Sequencing was carried out using naive CD4+ T cells from PBMCs. The subset is: CD45RA+ positively selected. The receptors here all came from a man between 18 and 35 years old in good health. Some clones in this sample may be carry-over from other donors' samples.

The count of this clone is one. The chain links TRBV11-2 to TRBJ2-7; D unclear. CDR1 SGHAT and CDR2 FQNNGV come from the germline V gene. Trimming left V 1 base short and J 3 bases short, with 4 bases between. The length of the CDR3 is 12 residues. Here the CDR3 reads CASSLGYYEQYF. The CDR3 nucleotides are TGTGCCAGCAGCTTAGGTTACTACGAGCAGTACTTC.

The chain has TRBV7-2 and TRBJ2-1; a possible D gene is TRBD1 (7 bases). CDR1 and CDR2 from the germline V gene are SGHTA and FQGNSA. The V and J ends lost 4 bases and 3 bases respectively, with 10 bases between them. The CDR3 is 14 residues long. Here the CDR3 DNA reads TGTGCCAGCAGCTCCCAGGGGGGCTACAATGAGCAGTTCTTC. It translates to CASSSQGGYNEQFF.

A note on this clone: Different DNA sequences within this sample yield the same CDR3. V is TRBV7-3 and J is TRBJ1-1; the D is unclear. The V end lost 5 bases, the J end lost 1 base, and 8 bases lay between the germline ends. CDR3 length: 13 residues. Germline V gene data show CDR1 as SGHTA and CDR2 as FQGTGA. CDR3: CASSQTRNTEAFF. The CDR3 DNA is TGTGCCAGCAGCCAAACACGGAACACTGAAGCTTTCTTT.

The chain links TRBV7-8 to TRBJ2-7; the D is unclear. The V end was cut by 2 bases, the J end by 2 bases, with 13 bases between. The CDR3 has 15 residues. Germline V gene data show CDR1 as SGHVS and CDR2 as FQNEAQ. In nucleotides, the CDR3 is TGTGCCAGCAGCTTAAAGCGTTTGACCCCCTACGAGCAGTACTTC. Encoded protein: CASSLKRLTPYEQYF.

This chain joins TRBV15 and TRBJ2-7, with D possibly being TRBD2 (7 bases). This CDR3 spans 17 amino acids. V dropped 4 bases and J dropped 2 bases, with 21 bases sitting between them. Germline V CDR1 and CDR2: LNHNV, YYDKDF (reference sequence). The CDR3 reads CATSTIGGTPATYEQYF. CDR3 in DNA: TGTGCCACCAGCACCATCGGGGGGACACCCGCTACCTACGAGCAGTACTTC.

The sample holds one count of this clone. The chain employs TRBV28 and TRBJ1-1, with TRBD1 identical over 10 bases. CDR3 size: 15 residues. The germline V gene encodes CDR1 MDHEN and CDR2 SYDVKM. With 3 bases clipped from V and 4 bases from J, the junction kept 5 bases outside the gene matches. DNA for the CDR3: TGTGCCAGCAGTTTTAGGCGGACAGGGGGCACTGAAGCTTTCTTT. This gives the protein CASSFRRTGGTEAFF.

The rearrangement joins TRBV15 to TRBJ2-7, with TRBD2 identical over 8 bases. The CDR3 runs 15 residues. Germline V gives CDR1 LNHNV, CDR2 YYDKDF (reference sequence). V shed 6 bases, J shed 4 bases, and the junction held 11 bases outside the gene matches. This CDR3 is CATRTGLAGGYEQYF. The CDR3 DNA reads as TGTGCCACCAGGACAGGTCTTGCGGGGGGATACGAGCAGTACTTC.

This clone came up once. The chain has TRBV25-1 and TRBJ2-5; TRBD2 agrees at 12 bases. Germline V gene data show CDR1 as MGHDK and CDR2 as SYGVNS. This CDR3 is 15 amino acids long. The V gene end was trimmed by 3 bases and the J gene end by 4 bases; junction bases not matched to a gene: 3. In DNA form, the CDR3 reads TGTGCCAGCAGTGACCCGGGACTAGCGGGAGAGACCCAGTACTTC. As protein: CASSDPGLAGETQYF.

The CDR3 loop is CASSHPSGSYEQYF. The DNA of the CDR3 is TGTGCCAGCAGCCACCCTAGCGGCTCCTACGAGCAGTACTTC. The V call is TRBV14, the J call TRBJ2-7, with TRBD2 identical over 7 bases. With V trimmed by 3 bases and J by 0 bases, 2 bases remained unmatched. The CDR3 loop spans 14 amino acids. The germline V gene encodes CDR1 SGHDN and CDR2 FVKESK.

The chain is built from TRBV6-6 and TRBJ1-5, with TRBD1 identical over 8 bases. The germline CDR1 and CDR2 sequences are MNHNY and SVGAGI (reference sequence). The length of the CDR3 is 16 residues. V lost 6 bases, J lost 0 bases, and 7 bases stayed unmatched. In DNA form, the CDR3 reads TGTGCCAGCAGCCGGACAGGGAAAGGTAGCAATCAGCCCCAGCATTTT. This sequence encodes CASSRTGKGSNQPQHF.

The rearrangement links TRBV7-9 to TRBJ2-3, with TRBD2 matching 7 bases. There are 17 residues in the CDR3. The germline V gene has CDR1 SEHNR and CDR2 FQNEAQ (reference sequence). V lost 4 bases to trimming and J lost 1 base; unmatched junction nucleotides: 11. The CDR3 bases are TGTGCCAGCAGCTCCCTTGGTGCGGCGGGAGGCACAGATACGCAGTATTTT. Translated: CASSSLGAAGGTDTQYF.

The chain carries TRBV7-2 and TRBJ1-3, with D possibly matching TRBD1 (6 bases). The V gene's germline CDR1 is SGHTA and CDR2 FQGNSA. The CDR3 loop spans 16 amino acids. Trimming removed 5 bases from V and 0 bases from J, with 14 bases in between. The chain's CDR3 is CASSLGGQYSGNTIYF. CDR3 sequence (DNA): TGTGCCAGCAGCCTCGGGGGGCAATACTCTGGAAACACCATATATTTT. Based on the CDR3 plus reference TRBV7-2 and TRBJ1-3, the full variable domain is GAGVSQSPSNKVTEKGKDVELRCDPISGHTALYWYRQSLGQGLEFLIYFQGNSAPDKSGLPSDRFSAERTGGSVSTLTIQRTQQEDSAVYLCASSLGGQYSGNTIYFGEGSWLTVV.

The V gene is TRBV5-1, the J gene TRBJ2-1; 8 bases align to TRBD1. The length of the CDR3 is 15 residues. Germline assignment: CDR1 SGHRS and CDR2 YFSETQ. J was trimmed by 10 bases and V by 4 bases; bases with no gene match: 13. The CDR3 loop reads CASSRDGQGGGEQFF. The CDR3 bases are TGCGCCAGCAGCCGGGATGGACAGGGTGGAGGAGAGCAGTTCTTC.

The V and J genes are TRBV4-3 and TRBJ2-1; 7 bases are shared with TRBD2. V shed 6 bases and J 1 base; nucleotides not matched to a gene: 6. The V gene's germline CDR1 is LGHNA and CDR2 YSLEER. This CDR3 region has 15 residues. Here the CDR3 DNA reads TGCGCCAGCAGTCTAAGCGGGATGTCCTACAATGAGCAGTTCTTC. Translating it yields CASSLSGMSYNEQFF.

The chain employs TRBV27 and TRBJ2-3; D unresolved. This CDR3 is built from 15 residues. The V and J ends lost 5 bases and 2 bases respectively, with 14 bases between them. Germline loops: CDR1 MNHEY, CDR2 SMNVEV (reference sequence). CDR3 loop: CASSPRTAFTDTQYF. The CDR3 nucleotides read TGTGCCAGCAGTCCCAGGACGGCATTCACAGATACGCAGTATTTT.

The chain couples TRBV18 to TRBJ2-7; 7 nucleotides line up with TRBD1. CDR3 size: 15 residues. Trimming at V came to 3 bases and at J to 3 bases, leaving 8 bases not matched to a gene. Germline V CDR1 and CDR2: KGHSH, LQKENI. CDR3 residues: CASSPQTGSDYEQYF. CDR3 coding DNA: TGTGCCAGCTCACCCCAGACAGGGAGCGACTACGAGCAGTACTTC.

V usage is TRBV5-1 and J usage is TRBJ2-3; maybe TRBD2 (7 bases). Deletions cut 0 bases from V and 2 bases from J, with 22 bases between. This CDR3 spans 19 amino acids. Germline lookup yields CDR1 SGHRS and CDR2 YFSETQ. CDR3 amino acids: CASSLEGGRREYVTDTQYF. CDR3 nucleotide sequence: TGCGCCAGCAGCTTGGAGGGGGGACGGCGGGAGTATGTCACAGATACGCAGTATTTT.

The genes are TRBV27 and TRBJ2-5, with D unresolved. The DNA matches TRBJ2-7 better at its end, which makes the J call doubtful. The CDR3 consists of 13 residues. Germline values: CDR1 MNHEY, CDR2 SMNVEV (reference sequence). The CDR3 spells CASSFSSSYEQYF. CDR3 bases: TGTGCCAGCAGTTTCTCTAGCTCCTACGAGCAGTACTTC.

The count of this clone is one. V is TRBV18 and J is TRBJ1-2; 10 bases line up with TRBD1. The trim removed 5 bases at V and 3 bases at J, leaving 6 bases unmatched. The CDR3 spans 15 residues. CDR1 and CDR2 (germline): KGHSH, LQKENI. The CDR3 spells CASSIDRGRDYGYTF. The DNA of the CDR3 is TGTGCCAGCTCAATAGACAGGGGGCGAGACTATGGCTACACCTTC.